This T cell receptor (beta chain) was captured by sequencing in a study of blood T cell repertoires in COVID-19. In the original workflow: Nucleated cell counts were estimated from reference gene primer amplification. Measured with immunoSEQ multiplex PCR; TCRdb has only the in-frame clones, and not every one. V and J calls and clone size come straight from that table; D and trimming were deduced from the DNA. The table shows approximately 230,000 clones, with about four fifths occurring only once. This receptor was obtained from an elderly man with acute or convalescent COVID-19. The sample was peripheral blood.

For the CDR3, the DNA is TGTGCCAGCACCAAGGGGGGGACTAGCGGGTTCACAGATACGCAGTATTTT. As protein: CASTKGGTSGFTDTQYF. The chain recombines TRBV2 with TRBJ2-3; 12 bases agree with TRBD2. The CDR3 is 17 amino acids. V shed 7 bases and J 2 bases; nucleotides not matched to a gene: 10. The germline gives CDR1 SNHLY, CDR2 FYNNEI.